Here is one T cell receptor beta chain with its context. The specificity of this receptor is unknown. Within one base of it there is no much larger clone, and no base qualities were kept. For sequencing, an Illumina HiSeq 2500 was employed. First-strand cDNA was synthesized with Superscript III and a set of TRAV- and TRBV-specific primers, covering both TCRalpha and TCRbeta chains. TCRs were amplified with Phusion for 20 to 25 PCR cycles, with a constant-region primer paired with the adapter attached to the V primers. The isolated mRNA was amplified using the MessageAmp II aRNA Amplification Kit, with in vitro transcription performed for about 16 hours at 37 degrees C. mRNA for TCR sequencing was isolated with the Dynabeads mRNA DIRECT Purification Kit. A second roughly 25-cycle Phusion PCR added indexed Illumina adapters, and products were purified with AMPure XP beads. From the authors' description of their analysis: Using custom Perl scripts, TCR sequences encoding the same protein were pooled, out-of-frame sequences were removed, and the abundance of each clonotype was computed. Any TCR sequence supported by only a single read was excluded from analysis. Repertoire metrics included Shannon entropy, Gini index, clonality, richness, and frequency of TCRs shared between repertoires. TCRdb applied fastp at Q25 and MiXCR to the public reads, then kept only in-frame beta chains. Merged by CDR3 protein, the rows form single entries marked with the most common genes and DNA. TCRdb's processing, not the authors', yielded these V and J calls. This sample holds about 71,000 distinct CDR3 sequences; less than 40% were observed only once. Clones ranked in the top ten supply 11% of the sample.

The data are from a study of low-dose radiotherapy and immunotherapy resistance in tumors (dated by TCRdb to 2022 to 2024). Background on the whole study: In Cohort 1, 0.5 Gy per fraction was delivered every 2 weeks, and a total PTV dose of 6.5 Gy was prescribed. In Cohort 2, 1 Gy per fraction was delivered every two weeks, for a total of 13 Gy over 26 weeks. Patients were given nivolumab as a 240 mg flat dose every two weeks and ipilimumab at 1 mg/kg every six weeks, with both drugs delivered intravenously. Intravenous cyclophosphamide at 200 mg/m2 was administered every two weeks, one day ahead of each radiation and immunotherapy administration. Patients took aspirin 300 mg orally once daily for four cycles, starting on cycle 1 day 1. Trial participants were not randomized into treatment groups. Eight patients were included in the translational analysis, namely three from the first dose cohort plus the first five from the second dose cohort.

Read against the paper, the sample's time point label means: before trial treatment. Donors were enrolled in RACIN, a single-arm phase I dose-escalation trial combining nivolumab, ipilimumab, aspirin, low-dose cyclophosphamide and low-dose radiotherapy. Eligible patients had advanced, TIL-negative solid tumors. This sample comprised PBMCs, obtained before treatment. The TCR sequence derives from a female donor with ovarian cancer.

The nucleotides are TGTGCCAGCAGCCAGACAGGGGCTAGCAATCAGCCCCAGCATTTT. This gives the protein CASSQTGASNQPQHF. Rearrangement joined TRBV7-2 to TRBJ1-5, with TRBD1 matching 8 junction bases. The germline V gene specifies SGHTA as CDR1 and FQGNSA as CDR2. V is cut back by 5 bases and J by 0 bases, with 3 bases in the junction unmatched. There are 15 amino acids in the CDR3, from cysteine to phenylalanine inclusive. The retained sequence is limited to the CDR3, 45 bases, with the frame set at the first base.